This T cell receptor (beta chain) was recorded in a study of T cells in localized non-small cell lung cancer. Study-wide results and caveats: The tumor had only one region sequenced, so heterogeneity remains possible. Measurement of T cell clonality placed uninvolved adjacent lung highest, above the level in tumor.

About this clone itself: Antigen: not known.

Assay used: immunoSEQ multiplex PCR; TCRdb lists only in-frame clones, some missing. Of 25,000 to 35,000 clones listed, around 90% are singletons. In germline, CDR1 is SGDLS, CDR2 YYNGEE. V shed 0 bases and J shed 2 bases, with 13 bases lying between them. The CDR3 length is 16 residues. The source material was peripheral blood, sampled before any cancer treatment. This chain uses TRBV9 with TRBJ2-3; no clear D gene. This clonotype was obtained from a female donor older than 55 with stage I lung adenocarcinoma. The CDR3 coding sequence is TGTGCCAGCAGCGTAGCTGTGGCAGGCTTCACAGATACGCAGTATTTT. It is translated as CASSVAVAGFTDTQYF.